What follows are 30 T cell receptor beta chains derived from one specimen sequenced in a study of CD8+CD57+ T cells in acquired aplastic anemia. Those patients picked for sequencing had displayed CD8+CD57+ cell expansion on flow cytometry. According to the study, genomic DNA was the template for TCR beta VDJ and CDR3 profiling. A single record per CDR3 protein comes from TCRdb applying MiXCR to the reads. The sample has roughly 170,000 distinct CDR3 sequences, less than 50% seen once. The sample taken for sequencing was sorted CD4+, CD8+, or CD8+CD57+ T cells (not recorded which) from PBMCs. These receptors all stem from a human donor with aplastic anemia.

The gene calls are TRBV9 and TRBJ2-3; D is possibly TRBD2 (6 bases). Between the trimmed V and J ends, which lost 3 bases and 5 bases, there was a span of 19 bases. Germline V lookup: CDR1 SGDLS, CDR2 YYNGEE. The length of the CDR3 is 16 residues. The CDR3 protein is CASSAGTGLAGDTQYF. The CDR3 DNA follows: TGTGCCAGCAGCGCCGGGACTGGCCTTGCGGGAGATACGCAGTATTTT.

This clonotype was observed at least ten times. The V call is TRBV5-4, the J call TRBJ2-1, with 9 bases fitting TRBD1. With 0 bases clipped from V and 3 bases from J, the junction kept 1 base outside the gene matches. Per the germline V gene, CDR1 is SGHNT and CDR2 is YYREEE (reference sequence). There are 15 residues in the CDR3. CDR3 amino acids: CASSLGDRDYNEQFF. CDR3 nucleotide sequence: TGTGCCAGCAGCTTGGGGGACAGGGACTACAATGAGCAGTTCTTC.

This clonotype was picked up many times. The V and J genes are TRBV7-3 and TRBJ2-3, with TRBD2 as a possible D gene (6 bases). The CDR3 is made up of 15 amino acids. CDR1 SGHTA and CDR2 FQGTGA come from the germline V gene. V gave up 1 base and J gave up 1 base, with 9 bases separating them. Here the CDR3 DNA reads TGTGCCAGCAGCTTAAAGGCTAGCGGCACAGATACGCAGTATTTT. It specifies CASSLKASGTDTQYF.

The chain joins TRBV11-1 to TRBJ2-1, with 9 bases that match TRBD1. The junction had 6 bases not matched to a gene; V was cut back by 0 bases and J by 9 bases. The CDR3 has 15 amino acids. CDR1 is SGHAT, CDR2 FQDESV, per germline (reference sequence). The CDR3 DNA follows: TGTGCCAGCAGCTTAGCAGGACAGGGGCAAAGTGAGCAGTTCTTC. Its protein product is CASSLAGQGQSEQFF.

The chain recombines TRBV14 with TRBJ1-6; unclear D gene. CDR1 is SGHDN, CDR2 FVKESK, per germline. Trimming took off 1 base at V and 7 bases at J, with 5 bases between the two ends. The CDR3 runs to 13 residues. This CDR3 is CASSQVRNSPLHF. Written as DNA, the CDR3 is TGTGCCAGCAGCCAAGTTAGAAATTCACCCCTCCACTTT.

This chain uses TRBV20-1 with TRBJ2-7, with a possible D match to TRBD1 (5 bases). V was cut by 6 bases and J by 5 bases, with 14 bases left in between. Per the germline V gene, CDR1 is DFQATT and CDR2 is SNEGSKA (reference sequence). This CDR3 spans 12 amino acids. The CDR3 reads CSAEPRVNEQYF. The CDR3, as DNA: TGCAGTGCCGAGCCCAGGGTCAACGAGCAGTACTTC.

Here the CDR3 reads CAIRPQGSGQPQHF. The DNA of the CDR3 is TGTGCCATCAGGCCACAGGGTTCAGGTCAGCCCCAGCATTTT. This chain uses TRBV10-3 with TRBJ1-5, with D possibly being TRBD1 (6 bases). The germline V gene has CDR1 ENHRY and CDR2 SYGVKD. Trimming pared 6 bases from V and 6 bases from J, leaving 15 bases between. The CDR3 is 14 amino acids.

This chain connects TRBV30 to TRBJ1-4; D gene unclear. This CDR3 comprises 12 residues. Germline CDR1 and CDR2: GTSNPN and SVGIG (reference sequence). The V end lost 7 bases, the J end lost 4 bases, and 10 bases lay between the germline ends. CDR3: CALGGSNEKLFF. In nucleotides, the CDR3 is TGTGCCTTGGGAGGGAGTAATGAAAAACTGTTTTTT.

Of note for this clonotype: At one end the junction does not follow the germline gene, possibly because of a read error. This chain uses TRBV5-4 with TRBJ1-4; D gene uncertain. Germline loops: CDR1 SGHNT, CDR2 YYREEE (reference sequence). There are 18 residues in the CDR3. DNA of the CDR3: TGTGCCAGCAGCTTGGCGTTGTTAGCCTCTGCAACTAATGAAAGACTGTTTTTT. As protein: CASSLALLASATNERLFF.

This chain uses TRBV7-6 with TRBJ1-6; a possible D gene is TRBD1 (6 bases). Germline lookup yields CDR1 SGHVS and CDR2 FNYEAQ. The CDR3 extends over 15 amino acids. V lost 1 base and J 8 bases, leaving 12 bases between the germline ends. The CDR3 sequence is CASSLDRAKDSPLHF. In DNA, the CDR3 is TGTGCCAGCAGCTTAGACAGGGCGAAGGATTCACCCCTCCACTTT.

This clonotype has only a few counts. This chain connects TRBV7-9 to TRBJ1-6, with TRBD1 as a possible D gene (5 bases). Germline loops: CDR1 SEHNR, CDR2 FQNEAQ (reference sequence). The CDR3 has 12 amino acids. The V and J ends lost 4 bases and 9 bases respectively, with 7 bases between them. Written as DNA, the CDR3 is TGTGCCAGCAGCTCCAGGGCTTCACCCCTCCACTTT. It codes for CASSSRASPLHF.

The chain carries TRBV24-1 and TRBJ1-5; a weak D match, TRBD1 (6 bases). V dropped 10 bases and J dropped 6 bases, with 18 bases sitting between them. Germline V gene data show CDR1 as KGHDR and CDR2 as SFDVKD. The CDR3 contains 14 residues. The CDR3 DNA is TGTGCCACGTCCACAGGGATGGTCGCTCAGCCCCAGCATTTT. The encoded protein is CATSTGMVAQPQHF.

This clonotype was detected many times. The chain recombines TRBV2 with TRBJ1-1; 9 bases match TRBD1. Per the germline V gene, CDR1 is SNHLY and CDR2 is FYNNEI. This CDR3 has 16 residues. V lost 7 bases, J lost 2 bases, and 11 bases stayed unmatched. The DNA of the CDR3 is TGTGCCAGCATATCCGAGACAGGGGGGACAAACACTGAAGCTTTCTTT. This codes for CASISETGGTNTEAFF.

The chain is built from TRBV10-2 and TRBJ2-1, with 9 bases matching TRBD2. The trim removed 8 bases at V and 8 bases at J, leaving 10 bases unmatched. Per the germline V gene, CDR1 is WSHSY and CDR2 is SAAADI. This CDR3 has 14 residues. The CDR3 DNA reads TGCGCCAGCCTCACTAGCGGGTTTGGCCATGAGCAGTTCTTC. This translates into CASLTSGFGHEQFF.

The chain uses TRBV29-1 and TRBJ2-3; D call uncertain. Germline V gene data show CDR1 as SQVTM and CDR2 as ANQGSEA. V was pared by 3 bases and J by 3 bases, with 4 bases between. The CDR3 is made up of 11 amino acids. CDR3 region: CSVEETDTQYF. The DNA for the CDR3 is TGCAGCGTTGAGGAAACAGATACGCAGTATTTT.

The sample holds a few counts of this clonotype. The CDR3 DNA reads TGTGCCAGCAGCTTAGGCGGGACAGGGAGGGGCAATCAGCCCCAGCATTTT. Translated, it gives CASSLGGTGRGNQPQHF. The gene calls are TRBV7-9 and TRBJ1-5; 9 bases fit TRBD1. The V gene's germline CDR1 is SEHNR and CDR2 FQNEAQ (reference sequence). The J segment lost 2 bases and the V segment lost 1 base, leaving 6 bases of the junction unmatched. This CDR3 comprises 17 residues. The variable domain in full, with the rest retrieved from reference TRBV7-9 and TRBJ1-5, is DTGVSQNPRHKITKRGQNVTFRCDPISEHNRLYWYRQTLGQGPEFLTYFQNEAQLEKSRLLSDRFSAERPKGSFSTLEIQRTEQGDSAMYLCASSLGGTGRGNQPQHFGDGTRLSIL.

This chain links TRBV15 with TRBJ2-1; D remains ambiguous. V lost 5 bases and J 4 bases, leaving 18 bases between the germline ends. Germline V lookup: CDR1 LNHNV, CDR2 YYDKDF (reference sequence). The CDR3 is 16 residues long. Written as DNA, the CDR3 is TGTGCCACCAGCCAGGCCCCGGGCGGCATGTACAATGAGCAGTTCTTC. It yields the protein CATSQAPGGMYNEQFF.

The rearrangement joins TRBV20-1 to TRBJ1-1; no definite D call. This CDR3 comprises 11 residues. The germline V and J ends were trimmed by 0 bases and 11 bases, with 10 bases remaining between them. Per the germline V gene, CDR1 is DFQATT and CDR2 is SNEGSKA (reference sequence). CDR3 DNA: TGCAGTGCTAGAGATAGGTTCGGCGCTTTCTTT. It specifies CSARDRFGAFF.

This chain connects TRBV24-1 to TRBJ1-2; tentative D call: TRBD1 (5 bases). V shed 10 bases and J shed 7 bases, with 24 bases lying between them. The CDR3 totals 15 residues. Germline V gene sequence: CDR1 KGHDR, CDR2 SFDVKD. This CDR3 reads CATYSGQGPGGGYTF. The CDR3 DNA follows: TGTGCCACTTACTCCGGTCAGGGCCCCGGGGGTGGCTACACCTTC.

This sequence joins TRBV29-1 and TRBJ2-7, with 8 bases lining up with TRBD1. J was trimmed by 3 bases and V by 6 bases; bases with no gene match: 7. The CDR3 covers 13 residues. From germline, CDR1 is SQVTM and CDR2 ANQGSEA. CDR3 in amino acids: CSVAGTGIYEQYF. DNA for the CDR3: TGCAGCGTCGCCGGGACAGGAATCTACGAGCAGTACTTC.

This sequence joins TRBV10-3 and TRBJ2-1; 12 positions agree with TRBD1. V lost 6 bases to trimming and J lost 7 bases; unmatched junction nucleotides: 4. Germline values: CDR1 ENHRY, CDR2 SYGVKD. CDR3 length: 14 residues. The CDR3 coding sequence is TGTGCCATCAGATCGGGACAGGGGGCAAATGAGCAGTTCTTC. Translated, it gives CAIRSGQGANEQFF.

The chain carries TRBV24-1 and TRBJ2-3; D might be TRBD1 (6 bases). Trimming took off 5 bases at V and 11 bases at J, with 13 bases between the two ends. This CDR3 region has 12 residues. CDR1 is KGHDR and CDR2 is SFDVKD in the germline V gene. The CDR3, as DNA: TGTGCCACCAGTGTTCCGGGACAACGGCAGTATTTT. As protein: CATSVPGQRQYF.

The chain employs TRBV20-1 and TRBJ2-5; TRBD2 agrees at 12 bases. Losses at the gene ends were 1 base for V and 4 bases for J; bases not matched to a gene: 7. Germline loops: CDR1 DFQATT, CDR2 SNEGSKA (reference sequence). There are 16 residues in the CDR3. The CDR3 DNA sequence: TGCAGTGCTAGAGGCCCTAGCGGGAGGGCCCTAGAGACCCAGTACTTC. Amino acids: CSARGPSGRALETQYF.

The gene calls are TRBV24-1 and TRBJ2-1; 10 positions match TRBD2. The CDR3 is 16 residues long. Germline V CDR1 and CDR2: KGHDR, SFDVKD. The ends lost 2 bases at V and 7 bases at J; junction bases unmatched: 7. CDR3 region: CATSDSSGGAWNEQFF. DNA for the CDR3: TGTGCCACCAGTGATTCCAGCGGGGGGGCCTGGAATGAGCAGTTCTTC.

This clonotype was picked up many times. The V call is TRBV2, the J call TRBJ1-2, with D possibly matching TRBD1 (5 bases). This CDR3 is built from 13 residues. V lost 6 bases to trimming and J lost 3 bases, with 11 bases between them. Germline V gene lookup returns CDR1 SNHLY and CDR2 FYNNEI. The CDR3 bases are TGTGCCAGCAGAACTGGGGCAGACTATGGCTACACCTTC. Its protein is CASRTGADYGYTF.

This clonotype was detected ten times or more. The chain couples TRBV15 to TRBJ1-2; TRBD1 might be the D (6 bases). Germline V gene data show CDR1 as LNHNV and CDR2 as YYDKDF (reference sequence). V lost 0 bases to trimming and J lost 5 bases, with 10 bases between them. The CDR3 consists of 14 residues. The DNA of the CDR3 is TGTGCCACCAGCAGAGACCGGGGGCTTTATGGCTACACCTTC. It encodes CATSRDRGLYGYTF.

This clonotype was observed at least ten times. The chain employs TRBV6-1 and TRBJ1-6, with 10 positions matching TRBD1. V dropped 6 bases and J dropped 1; count of bases not matched to a gene: 6. Germline CDR1 and CDR2: MNHNS and SASEGT. The CDR3 has 17 residues. The CDR3 DNA reads as TGTGCCAGCAGGGATCGGACAGGGGGATCCTATAATTCACCCCTCCACTTT. This codes for CASRDRTGGSYNSPLHF.

The rearrangement links TRBV7-9 to TRBJ1-1; D unclear. The CDR3 spans 13 residues. CDR1 and CDR2 (germline): SEHNR, FQNEAQ (reference sequence). V lost 4 bases and J 0 bases, leaving 6 bases between the germline ends. The CDR3 is CASSSEMNTEAFF. The CDR3, as DNA: TGTGCCAGCAGCTCCGAGATGAACACTGAAGCTTTCTTT.

This clonotype was seen at least ten times. The chain is built from TRBV12-3 or TRBV12-4 and TRBJ1-2; D unclear. There are 13 residues in the CDR3. V was pared by 6 bases and J by 7 bases, with 15 bases between. The chain's CDR3 is CASSRISPSGYTF. The CDR3 DNA is TGTGCCAGCAGCCGAATCTCGCCTTCTGGCTACACCTTC.

The chain recombines TRBV15 with TRBJ1-2, with D unresolved. Germline V gene sequence: CDR1 LNHNV, CDR2 YYDKDF (reference sequence). With 0 bases removed from V and 8 bases from J, the gap between germline ends came to 13 bases. The CDR3 spans 14 residues. The CDR3 coding sequence is TGTGCCACCAGCAGAGATCTCGGTCCTGGGGGCTACACCTTC. Protein product: CATSRDLGPGGYTF. The entire variable domain, with the rest obtained from reference TRBV15 and TRBJ1-2, is as follows: DAMVIQNPRYQVTQFGKPVTLSCSQTLNHNVMYWYQQKSSQAPKLLFHYYDKDFNNEADTPDNFQSRRPNTSFCFLDIRSPGLGDTAMYLCATSRDLGPGGYTFGSGTRLTVV.